Following are 17 T cell receptor beta chains from one sample sequenced in a study of blood T cell repertoires in COVID-19. Assay used: immunoSEQ multiplex PCR; TCRdb lists only in-frame clones, some missing. The data contain around 130,000 clones, approximately 85% of them seen just once; the ten biggest clones take up 3.5% to 5%. Sequencing input: peripheral blood. Source of these receptors: an elderly woman with acute or convalescent COVID-19.

The J gene is TRBJ1-1, the V gene TRBV5-4; 10 nucleotides line up with TRBD1. The V and J ends lost 4 bases and 6 bases, in that order; junction bases with no gene match: 6. Germline CDR1 reads SGHNT; CDR2 reads YYREEE (reference sequence). This CDR3 spans 14 amino acids. Here the CDR3 reads CASSTWTGGSEAFF. CDR3 in DNA: TGTGCCAGCAGCACCTGGACAGGGGGTTCTGAAGCTTTCTTT.

The genes are TRBV27 and TRBJ2-1; 8 bases are a match to TRBD1. The trim removed 5 bases at V and 13 bases at J, leaving 16 bases unmatched. The CDR3 is made up of 15 amino acids. Germline CDR1 is MNHEY and CDR2 is SMNVEV (reference sequence). CDR3 residues: CASSPGQGFWPRQFF. The CDR3 coding sequence is TGTGCCAGCAGTCCCGGACAGGGTTTTTGGCCCCGACAGTTCTTC.

The chain employs TRBV19 and TRBJ2-1, with 9 bases identical to TRBD1. Germline-derived CDR1 and CDR2 are LNHDA and SQIVND (reference sequence). The CDR3 totals 15 residues. Trimming cost V 2 bases and J 5 bases; bases outside gene matches: 4. DNA for the CDR3: TGTGCCAGTAGTATAACCGGGACAGGGCACAATGAGCAGTTCTTC. It encodes CASSITGTGHNEQFF.

This chain connects TRBV9 to TRBJ2-7; a possible D gene is TRBD2 (5 bases). This CDR3 spans 15 amino acids. Trimming pared 7 bases from V and 2 bases from J, leaving 19 bases between. From germline, CDR1 is SGDLS and CDR2 YYNGEE. As DNA, the CDR3 is TGTGCCAGCCCCGGTAAGAAGGGAGTTCCCTACGAGCAGTACTTC. Amino acid sequence: CASPGKKGVPYEQYF.

The chain employs TRBV28 and TRBJ1-5, with D hard to call. Germline loops: CDR1 MDHEN, CDR2 SYDVKM. This CDR3 is 16 amino acids long. V was clipped by 5 bases and J by 5 bases, with 19 bases between them. CDR3 amino acids: CASSPVRFGGYQPQHF. The CDR3 DNA follows: TGTGCCAGCAGTCCGGTTAGATTTGGAGGTTATCAGCCCCAGCATTTT.

The chain carries TRBV11-2 and TRBJ2-1, with a possible D match to TRBD2 (5 bases). Trimming removed 4 bases from V and 6 bases from J, with 13 bases in between. The CDR3 length is 14 residues. Germline loops: CDR1 SGHAT, CDR2 FQNNGV. The CDR3 DNA follows: TGTGCCAGCAGCTCCCCCGGACTTGGCAATGAGCAGTTCTTC. Translated: CASSSPGLGNEQFF.

J is TRBJ1-6 and V is TRBV19, with D perhaps matching TRBD1 (5 bases). V lost 4 bases and J 9 bases, leaving 10 bases between the germline ends. Germline loops: CDR1 LNHDA, CDR2 SQIVND (reference sequence). The CDR3 spans 13 residues. The CDR3 sequence is CASSTREGSPLHF. DNA of the CDR3: TGTGCCAGTAGTACCAGGGAGGGTTCACCCCTCCACTTT.

This clone was seen more than once but under ten times. V gene TRBV2 combines with J gene TRBJ2-7; no clear D. Germline CDR1 and CDR2: SNHLY and FYNNEI. This CDR3 is built from 12 residues. V lost 6 bases to trimming and J lost 5 bases, with 11 bases between them. CDR3 DNA: TGTGCCAGCAGCCTAATCGAGCACGAGCAGTACTTC. It yields the protein CASSLIEHEQYF.

For the CDR3, the DNA is TGTGCCAGCAGCCGTCCCTTAGAAAACTACGAGCAGTACTTC. Residues: CASSRPLENYEQYF. This chain joins TRBV13 and TRBJ2-7; D is undetermined. Germline CDR1 is PRHDT and CDR2 is FYEKMQ (reference sequence). CDR3 length: 14 residues. Trimming cost V 5 bases and J 3 bases, with 14 bases left between them.

This sequence joins TRBV5-1 and TRBJ2-4, with D maybe TRBD1 (5 bases). CDR1 is SGHRS and CDR2 is YFSETQ in the germline V gene. V was clipped by 0 bases and J by 0 bases, with 7 bases between them. CDR3 size: 15 residues. CDR3 in DNA: TGCGCCAGCAGCTTGGTAGGGGTAGCCAAAAACATTCAGTACTTC. As protein: CASSLVGVAKNIQYF.

This chain links TRBV28 with TRBJ1-4; D remains unclear. Trimming removed 4 bases at V and 0 bases at J, with 6 bases between. The germline CDR1 and CDR2 sequences are MDHEN and SYDVKM. There are 14 residues in the CDR3. CDR3 coding DNA: TGTGCCAGCAGTTACTTCGCAACTAATGAAAAACTGTTTTTT. Amino acids: CASSYFATNEKLFF.

The CDR3 DNA reads as TGTGCCAGCAGTTACCGCGGGGGGGTTTATGGCTACACCTTC. Amino acids: CASSYRGGVYGYTF. The chain carries TRBV6-5 and TRBJ1-2, with D tentatively TRBD1 (5 bases). This CDR3 has 14 residues. V shed 2 bases and J shed 5 bases, with 12 bases lying between them. Germline CDR1 MNHEY, CDR2 SVGAGI.

V usage is TRBV3-1 (or the pseudogene TRBV3-2) and J usage is TRBJ1-6, with TRBD1 matching 8 bases. Germline CDR1 is LGHDT and CDR2 is YNNKEL (reference sequence). V lost 4 bases and J lost 7; bases outside the gene matches: 9. This CDR3 has 16 amino acids. CDR3 amino acids: CASSLSGTGLNSPLHF. CDR3 DNA sequence: TGTGCCAGCAGCCTATCAGGGACAGGACTAAATTCACCCCTCCACTTT.

The CDR3 nucleotides read TGTGCCAGCAGCTTAACGCCAGGGGGAGGCTACACCTTC. Translating gives CASSLTPGGGYTF. The J gene is TRBJ1-2, the V gene TRBV7-3, with 7 nucleotides matching TRBD1. V shed 0 bases and J 8 bases; nucleotides not matched to a gene: 3. CDR3 size: 13 residues. Germline values: CDR1 SGHTA, CDR2 FQGTGA.

This clone has a handful of counts. The DNA for the CDR3 is TGCGCCAGCAGCTTGGGAATTAGCTTATACGGCTCCTACGAGCAGTACTTC. Its protein is CASSLGISLYGSYEQYF. The chain joins TRBV5-1 to TRBJ2-7; D uncertain. Germline CDR1 is SGHRS and CDR2 is YFSETQ. Between the trimmed V and J ends, which lost 0 bases and 0 bases, there was a span of 16 bases. The CDR3 runs to 17 residues.

This chain joins TRBV29-1 and TRBJ1-2; D not resolved. Trimming removed 2 bases from V and 12 bases from J, with 10 bases in between. The CDR3 is made up of 10 amino acids. Germline V gene lookup returns CDR1 SQVTM and CDR2 ANQGSEA. The CDR3 sequence: CSVERGTHTF. The DNA for the CDR3 is TGCAGCGTTGAAAGAGGTACACACACCTTC.

The chain employs TRBV28 and TRBJ2-5; TRBD2 aligns across 8 bases. This CDR3 has 14 amino acids. V was pared by 3 bases and J by 3 bases, with 3 bases of the junction left unmatched. Germline V gene lookup returns CDR1 MDHEN and CDR2 SYDVKM. Here the CDR3 reads CASSLVGGEETQYF. CDR3 coding DNA: TGTGCCAGCAGTTTGGTCGGGGGGGAAGAGACCCAGTACTTC.